The TCR beta chain under discussion was sequenced for a study of blood T cell repertoires in COVID-19. As for the study in general: Collection of acute and convalescent COVID-19 samples took place in the United States, Italy and Spain. PBMCs, B-cell-depleted T cells, or T cells provided the cDNA or gDNA that made up the material.

The germline gives CDR1 SNHLY, CDR2 FYNNEI. Trimming removed 0 bases at V and 4 bases at J, with 6 bases between. The CDR3 spans 13 residues. Data came from immunoSEQ multiplex PCR; TCRdb stores just in-frame clones and leaves some out. This sample yields more than 95,000 clones, of which 88% are seen a single time; more than 1.5% belongs to the top ten. V is TRBV2 and J is TRBJ1-2; a possible D gene is TRBD1 (5 bases). Sequencing was carried out using peripheral blood. The TCR was taken from a human donor in a cohort sampled during active COVID-19. DNA for the CDR3: TGTGCCAGCAGTGAAGCGACAGTCTATGGCTACACCTTC. Protein product: CASSEATVYGYTF.